The following is a T cell receptor beta chain sequence with its context. The antigen is unknown. The sample is drawn from a study of shared clonotypes between healthy human individuals. Regarding the study as a whole: In general, naive subsets displayed greater estimated richness than memory subsets did.

The table came from immunoSEQ multiplex PCR; TCRdb's copy has only in-frame clones and leaves some out. This sample has about 2,500,000 clones, with 90% to 95% found just once. The CDR3 length is 12 residues. Germline V gene sequence: CDR1 MNHEY, CDR2 SMNVEV (reference sequence). This chain links TRBV27 with TRBJ2-5; D gene ambiguous. The DNA matches TRBJ2-7 better at its end, which makes the J call doubtful. The specimen sequenced was naive CD4+ T cells sorted from blood. The subset: CD45RA+ positively selected. This receptor was taken from a man aged 18 to 29 in good health. The chain's CDR3 is CASSSRMGEQYF. The CDR3 nucleotides are TGTGCCAGCAGTTCCCGAATGGGCGAGCAGTACTTC.